The 6 T cell receptor beta chains below were found in one sample sequenced in a study of cytomegalovirus exposure and HLA in healthy donors. Sequencing was performed with immunoSEQ multiplex PCR; in TCRdb, only in-frame clones are kept and a portion is missing. The table has 120,000 to 150,000 clones, around 90% seen once. The sample comprised PBMCs. The origin of the receptors is a man aged 18 to 29 in good health and CMV-seropositive.

This CDR3 reads CASSEWTGNQPQHF. Written as DNA, the CDR3 is TGTGCCAGCAGTGAATGGACAGGCAATCAGCCCCAGCATTTT. This chain uses TRBV2 with TRBJ1-5; tentatively, D is TRBD1 (6 bases). The CDR3 is 14 amino acids. The germline V gene encodes CDR1 SNHLY and CDR2 FYNNEI. The ends were cut back, 2 bases at V and 2 bases at J, with 7 bases in the middle.

The chain recombines TRBV7-2 with TRBJ2-2; 7 nucleotides line up with TRBD2. Unmatched junction bases numbered 10, after V lost 5 bases and J lost 7 bases. This CDR3 region has 15 residues. In germline, CDR1 is SGHTA, CDR2 FQGNSA. The CDR3 sequence is CASSPQGGGGGELFF. CDR3 sequence (DNA): TGTGCCAGCAGCCCCCAGGGTGGGGGGGGCGGGGAGCTGTTTTTT.

V is TRBV11-2 and J is TRBJ2-5, with D possibly TRBD2 on 6 matching bases. The CDR3 is 13 residues long. CDR1 and CDR2 (germline): SGHAT, FQNNGV. Trimming stripped 2 bases from V and 12 bases from J, with 16 bases between. The CDR3 bases are TGTGCCAGCAGCTTAAATTCGGGGACTTCTGAGTACTTC. Translated, it gives CASSLNSGTSEYF.

The chain recombines TRBV7-3 with TRBJ2-2, with 8 bases fitting TRBD2. The CDR3 extends over 14 amino acids. From germline, CDR1 is SGHTA and CDR2 FQGTGA. The trim removed 2 bases at V and 6 bases at J, leaving 2 bases unmatched. Written as DNA, the CDR3 is TGTGCCAGCAGCTTATCGACTAGCGCCGGGGAGCTGTTTTTT. This translates into CASSLSTSAGELFF. The full variable domain, its missing parts supplied by reference TRBV7-3 and TRBJ2-2, is GAGVSQTPSNKVTEKGKYVELRCDPISGHTALYWYRQSLGQGPEFLIYFQGTGAADDSGLPNDRFFAVRPEGSVSTLKIQRTERGDSAVYLCASSLSTSAGELFFGEGSRLTVL.

This clone showed up just a few times. The chain joins TRBV6-5 to TRBJ1-6; D remains unclear. This CDR3 is 15 amino acids long. Germline assignment: CDR1 MNHEY and CDR2 SVGAGI. Trimming stripped 2 bases from V and 6 bases from J, with 11 bases between. The CDR3 bases are TGTGCCAGCAGTTACCTCGCGCCTATTAATTCACCCCTCCACTTT. Protein product: CASSYLAPINSPLHF.

On this clone itself: Other DNA sequences in the same sample also yield this CDR3. The chain has TRBV19 and TRBJ1-5; D might be TRBD1 (6 bases). CDR3 size: 15 residues. Germline loops: CDR1 LNHDA, CDR2 SQIVND (reference sequence). Trimming pared 3 bases from V and 0 bases from J, leaving 9 bases between. CDR3 sequence (DNA): TGTGCCAGTAGTATTGGACAGAATAGCAATCAGCCCCAGCATTTT. Residues: CASSIGQNSNQPQHF.